This T cell receptor (beta chain) derives from a study of long-term antiretroviral therapy in people with HIV. Every donor contributed at least one pre-ART and at least two post-ART PBMC samples. Investigators performed immunoSEQ version v3.0 at survey level. TCRdb keeps only in-frame clones here, not all; method: immunoSEQ multiplex PCR. The sample contains 15,000 to 20,000 clones, about 91% of which appear only once. This CDR3 has 16 amino acids. Germline assignment: CDR1 SGHTA and CDR2 FQGTGA. Unmatched junction bases numbered 1, after V lost 0 bases and J lost 0 bases. The genes are TRBV7-3 and TRBJ2-1; 8 bases line up with TRBD1. The starting material was unsorted PBMCs, obtained 0.3 years after starting antiretroviral therapy. This clonotype was obtained from a man in his sixties with HIV. CDR3 coding DNA: TGTGCCAGCAGCTTAACGACAGGGGCCTCCTACAATGAGCAGTTCTTC. Translating it yields CASSLTTGASYNEQFF.